This is a list of T cell receptor beta chains from one sample in a study of blood T cell repertoires in COVID-19. Data came from immunoSEQ multiplex PCR; TCRdb stores just in-frame clones and leaves some out. The sample consists of 60,000 to 75,000 clones, approximately 79% of them appearing once. The specimen was peripheral blood. The source is a woman in her seventies with acute or convalescent COVID-19. The CDR3 runs from the conserved cysteine through the conserved F or W. The D gene is left open where the match is weak.

D,J,V,CDR3
-,TRBJ2-1,TRBV9,CASSARLGEQFF
TRBD2,TRBJ2-5,TRBV7-9,CASSPGLAGGIRVAQYF
TRBD2,TRBJ2-3,TRBV6-4,CASRLTSGGPSDTQYF
TRBD1,TRBJ1-1,TRBV11-3,CASQGGRGNTEAFF
-,TRBJ2-2,TRBV11-3,CASSLGGMSNTGELFF
-,TRBJ1-4,TRBV5-5,CASSFGSANEKLFF
TRBD1,TRBJ1-2,TRBV7-2,CASSRQGALSSYGYTF
TRBD1,TRBJ1-5,TRBV27,CASSAGQGSGQPQHF
TRBD1,TRBJ2-5,TRBV29-1,CSYRGQGGFQETQYF
TRBD1,TRBJ1-5,TRBV18,CASSGGTGGSETQHF
TRBD1,TRBJ2-1,TRBV5-1,CASSWGQGGNEQFF
TRBD2,TRBJ2-3,TRBV12-3/TRBV12-4,CASSLGGRDTQYF
-,TRBJ1-2,TRBV7-6,CASSLGLQGDYGYTF
TRBD1,TRBJ2-7,TRBV3-1/TRBV3-2,CASSQPGQGVEQYF
TRBD2,TRBJ2-2,TRBV5-1,CASSLVGLAGGNVAGELFF
-,TRBJ2-2,TRBV9,CASSVAIEGGELFF
-,TRBJ1-2,TRBV7-2,CASSLASRALGDYGYTF
TRBD1,TRBJ2-2,TRBV6-5,CASKPGQMNTGELFF
-,TRBJ1-1,TRBV5-6,CASSPTGSMNTEAFF
-,TRBJ2-5,TRBV7-8,CASSLGGRGETQYF
-,TRBJ2-1,TRBV7-2,CASSLDYGNEQFF
TRBD1,TRBJ2-1,TRBV7-6,CASSSGQSYNEQFF
-,TRBJ1-2,TRBV6-5,CASIKSGANYGYTF
-,TRBJ2-3,TRBV7-9,CASTLDRSDTQYF
-,TRBJ2-3,TRBV6-1,CASSELFAGAGTDTQYF
TRBD1,TRBJ1-4,TRBV7-2,CASSPISDRDSEKLFF
-,TRBJ1-2,TRBV3-1/TRBV3-2,CASSQDRGSSYGYTF
TRBD1,TRBJ2-2,TRBV3-1/TRBV3-2,CASSPTGQGLNGELFF
-,TRBJ2-1,TRBV9,CASSFYSSYNEQFF
TRBD1,TRBJ2-7,TRBV19,CASSSRTGGNYEQYF
-,TRBJ1-2,TRBV2,CASKAGLGGNYGYTF
-,TRBJ2-5,TRBV3-1/TRBV3-2,CASSPDKTQYF
TRBD2,TRBJ2-7,TRBV7-3,CASSLISGLAGAYEQYF
-,TRBJ1-5,TRBV30,CAWPPKGGQGGCYSNQPQHF
TRBD1,TRBJ1-2,TRBV6-5,CASRDRGDLSYTF
TRBD1,TRBJ2-7,TRBV5-6,CASSRTGRTYEQYF
TRBD1,TRBJ2-7,TRBV24-1,CATSDPRDSSLYEQYF
-,TRBJ2-7,TRBV7-8,CASSLEGGQSHEQYF
-,TRBJ1-3,TRBV30,CASKLAAGNTIYF
-,TRBJ2-2,TRBV15,CATSRVASPGELFF
TRBD2,TRBJ2-7,TRBV19,CASSPLAGADEQYF
-,TRBJ1-3,TRBV18,CASSPAVSGNTIYF